This T cell receptor beta chain was found in a study of blood T cells in healthy people across ages. It was with a sample-barcoded 5' primer and a J-beta primer mix that a second PCR of roughly 6 to 11 cycles was run. A 12-random-nucleotide template-switch adaptor tagged each cDNA molecule. Using its own MiXCR run on the 5' RACE reads, TCRdb lists one record per CDR3 protein. The sample yields roughly 1,700,000 distinct CDR3 sequences, roughly 27% seen once. Notes on the study in general: PBMCs left unsorted prevented a conclusive naive versus antigen-experienced comparison.

The CDR3 has 11 residues. Germline CDR1 and CDR2: SQVTM and ANQGSEA. With 5 bases removed from V and 6 bases from J, the gap between germline ends came to 10 bases. This clonotype was counted a few times. Its target is not known. The chain recombines TRBV29-1 with TRBJ2-5; D gene unclear. The sequence derives from a woman between 25 and 40 years old in good health. Material: blood. The CDR3 is CSVRLSQTQYF. CDR3 in DNA: TGCAGCGTTCGTTTAAGTCAGACCCAGTACTTC.